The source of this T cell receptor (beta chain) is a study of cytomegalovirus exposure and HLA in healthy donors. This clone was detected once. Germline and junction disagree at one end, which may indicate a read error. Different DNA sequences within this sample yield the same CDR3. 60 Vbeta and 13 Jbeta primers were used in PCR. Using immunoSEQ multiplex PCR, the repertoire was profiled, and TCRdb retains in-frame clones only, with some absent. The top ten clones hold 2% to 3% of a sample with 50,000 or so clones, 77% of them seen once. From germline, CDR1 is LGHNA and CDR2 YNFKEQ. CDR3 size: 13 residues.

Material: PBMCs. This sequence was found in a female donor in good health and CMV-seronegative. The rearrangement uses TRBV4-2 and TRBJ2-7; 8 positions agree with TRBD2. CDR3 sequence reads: CASSQTSAYEQYF. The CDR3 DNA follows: TGTGCTAGCAGCCAGACTAGCGCCTACGAGCAGTACTTC.